These T cell receptor beta chains were read from a single sample in a study of blood T cells in healthy people across ages. Each CDR3 protein is one row after TCRdb ran MiXCR on the 5' RACE reads. The data show 650,000 to 800,000 distinct CDR3 sequences, with approximately 44% seen just once and roughly 19% held by the top ten. Sequences were obtained from blood. The receptor set was obtained from a man aged 60 to 75 in good health. The CDR3 runs from the conserved cysteine through the conserved F or W. A D gene is named only where the DNA matches it firmly. Size tells how often a clone was seen (once, few, many) or the class of an expanded clone, and some rows leave it out.

J: TRBJ2-3; D: TRBD2; size: -; V: TRBV12-3/TRBV12-4; CDR3: CASSPLAGAGTDTQYF; DNA: TGTGCCAGCAGTCCTCTAGCGGGGGCAGGGACAGATACGCAGTATTTT
J: TRBJ1-2; D: TRBD1; size: -; V: TRBV12-3/TRBV12-4; CDR3: CASRATGRYGYTF; DNA: TGTGCCAGCAGGGCGACAGGGCGCTATGGCTACACCTTC
J: TRBJ1-5; D: -; size: -; V: TRBV20-1; CDR3: CSARLRDNQPQHF; DNA: TGCAGTGCTAGGTTGAGAGACAATCAGCCCCAGCATTTT
J: TRBJ1-3; D: TRBD1; size: -; V: TRBV18; CDR3: CASSPGQVEANTIYF; DNA: TGTGCCAGCTCACCGGGACAGGTGGAGGCAAACACCATATATTTT
J: TRBJ1-2; D: -; size: -; V: TRBV14; CDR3: CAGSQVASPYGYTF; DNA: TGTGCCGGCAGCCAAGTAGCGTCCCCATATGGCTACACCTTC
J: TRBJ2-3; D: -; size: few; V: TRBV12-5; CDR3: CASGLMTTSTDTQYF; DNA: TGTGCTAGTGGTTTGATGACAACTAGCACAGATACGCAGTATTTT
J: TRBJ2-6; D: -; size: -; V: TRBV5-5; CDR3: CASSWVSSGANVPTF; DNA: TGTGCCAGCAGCTGGGTGAGCTCTGGGGCCAACGTCCCGACTTTC
J: TRBJ2-1; D: TRBD1; size: -; V: TRBV15; CDR3: CATSTQQGSEQFF; DNA: TGTGCCACCAGCACCCAACAGGGGAGTGAGCAGTTCTTC
J: TRBJ2-7; D: -; size: -; V: TRBV4-1; CDR3: CASSPNARGRMNEQYF; DNA: TGCGCCAGCAGCCCAAACGCGAGGGGCAGGATGAATGAGCAGTACTTC
J: TRBJ1-4; D: -; size: -; V: TRBV4-1; CDR3: CASSAANEKLFF; DNA: TGCGCCAGCAGCGCAGCTAATGAAAAACTGTTTTTT
J: TRBJ2-3; D: TRBD1; size: -; V: TRBV5-6; CDR3: CASSLGQLTDSQYF; DNA: TGTGCCAGCAGCCTGGGACAGCTCACAGATTCGCAGTATTTT
J: TRBJ1-2; D: -; size: few; V: TRBV7-2; CDR3: CASSPPPGPYGYTF; DNA: TGTGCCAGCAGCCCCCCCCCAGGACCCTATGGCTACACCTTC
J: TRBJ2-1; D: -; size: -; V: TRBV29-1; CDR3: CSAAPHGDNEQFF; DNA: TGCAGCGCCGCCCCCCACGGAGACAATGAGCAGTTCTTC
J: TRBJ2-1; D: -; size: many; V: TRBV10-2; CDR3: CASSDSGSGTYNEQFF; DNA: TGCGCCAGCAGTGACTCCGGCTCGGGAACCTACAATGAGCAGTTCTTC
J: TRBJ1-2; D: -; size: -; V: TRBV4-3; CDR3: CASSQEIGGYGYTF; DNA: TGCGCCAGCAGCCAAGAAATCGGAGGCTATGGCTACACCTTC
J: TRBJ2-1; D: -; size: few; V: TRBV27; CDR3: CASSFGDYNEQFF; DNA: TGTGCCAGCAGTTTCGGAGATTACAATGAGCAGTTCTTC
J: TRBJ1-2; D: -; size: -; V: TRBV20-1; CDR3: CSAVLPNYGYTF; DNA: TGCAGTGCCGTTTTACCTAACTATGGCTACACCTTC
J: TRBJ1-1; D: -; size: -; V: TRBV3-1; CDR3: CASSQVGGVVNTEAFF; DNA: TGTGCCAGCAGCCAAGTAGGGGGAGTGGTGAACACTGAAGCTTTCTTT
J: TRBJ2-7; D: -; size: -; V: TRBV4-3; CDR3: CASSQDPTGPGEQYF; DNA: TGCGCCAGCAGCCAAGACCCCACGGGGCCTGGCGAGCAGTACTTC
J: TRBJ2-3; D: TRBD2; size: once; V: TRBV20-1; CDR3: CSVSGGADTQYF; DNA: TGCAGTGTTAGCGGGGGGGCAGATACGCAGTATTTT
J: TRBJ2-7; D: TRBD1; size: -; V: TRBV20-1; CDR3: CSCRGQTYEQYF; DNA: TGCAGTTGCAGGGGGCAAACCTACGAGCAGTACTTC
J: TRBJ1-2; D: -; size: few; V: TRBV4-3; CDR3: CASSHGGALTYYGYTF; DNA: TGCGCCAGCAGCCACGGGGGGGCTCTCACCTACTATGGCTACACCTTC
J: TRBJ2-5; D: TRBD1; size: -; V: TRBV7-9; CDR3: CASSPNTGTGEAQYF; DNA: TGTGCCAGCAGCCCGAACACCGGGACAGGGGAGGCCCAGTACTTC
J: TRBJ2-1; D: -; size: few; V: TRBV15; CDR3: CATSRVGGGGFAAEQFF; DNA: TGTGCCACCAGCAGAGTGGGGGGCGGGGGTTTCGCGGCTGAGCAGTTCTTC